This TCR beta chain was profiled in a study of CD4 T cells in relation to SARS-CoV-2 and coronaviruses. Study as a whole: After less than eleven days of antigen culture, PBMC TCR beta CDR3s were sequenced.

Trimming cost V 6 bases and J 7 bases; bases outside gene matches: 8. There are 13 residues in the CDR3. The germline V gene encodes CDR1 ENHRY and CDR2 SYGVKD. TCRdb's table, derived via immunoSEQ multiplex PCR, lists solely in-frame clones and lacks some. The table records 20,000 to 25,000 clones, 65% to 70% of them present only once. There are a few counts of this clone. Its antigen is currently unknown. Unexposed donor CD4+ T cells date from about 2011-2018, before the COVID-19 pandemic. After around nine days of culture, CD4+ T cells were isolated. V is TRBV10-3 and J is TRBJ2-7, with 8 bases lining up with TRBD1. This clonotype was obtained from a human donor in good health. What was sequenced was CD4+ T cells from PBMCs, cultured in vitro. CDR3 amino acids: CAISLDRVGEQYF. CDR3 DNA: TGTGCCATCAGCTTGGACAGGGTGGGGGAGCAGTACTTC.